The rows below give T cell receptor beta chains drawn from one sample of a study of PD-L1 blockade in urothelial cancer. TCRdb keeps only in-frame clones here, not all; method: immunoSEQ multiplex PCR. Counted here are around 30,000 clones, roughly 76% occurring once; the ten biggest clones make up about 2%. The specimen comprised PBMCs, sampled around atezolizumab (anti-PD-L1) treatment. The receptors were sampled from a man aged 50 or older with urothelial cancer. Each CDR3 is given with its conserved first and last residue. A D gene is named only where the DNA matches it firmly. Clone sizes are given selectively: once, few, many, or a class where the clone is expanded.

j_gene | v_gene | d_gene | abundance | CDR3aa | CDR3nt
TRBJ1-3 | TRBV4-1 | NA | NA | CASSQQGIAGNTIYF | TGCGCCAGCAGCCAACAGGGCATAGCAGGAAACACCATATATTTT
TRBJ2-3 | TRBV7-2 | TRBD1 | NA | CASSHDRGLLRDTQYF | TGTGCCAGCAGCCACGACAGGGGGCTCCTCAGAGATACGCAGTATTTT
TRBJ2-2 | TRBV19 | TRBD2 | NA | CASHSGRATGELFF | TGTGCCAGCCACAGCGGGAGGGCTACCGGGGAGCTGTTTTTT
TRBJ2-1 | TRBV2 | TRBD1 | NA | CASSATGLGEQFF | TGTGCCAGCAGTGCGACAGGGCTGGGGGAGCAGTTCTTC
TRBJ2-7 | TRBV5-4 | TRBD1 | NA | CASSARQGAGEQYF | TGTGCCAGCAGCGCACGACAGGGGGCGGGGGAGCAGTACTTC
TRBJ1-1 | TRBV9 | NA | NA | CASSSSNTEAFF | TGTGCCAGCTCCTCGTCGAACACTGAAGCTTTCTTT
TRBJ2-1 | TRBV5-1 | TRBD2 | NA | CASSLGLAGGKAEQFF | TGCGCCAGCAGCTTGGGGCTAGCGGGAGGTAAGGCTGAGCAGTTCTTC
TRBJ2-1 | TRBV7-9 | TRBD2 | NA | CASSSGLAGGPDEQFF | TGTGCCAGCAGCTCGGGACTAGCGGGAGGGCCCGATGAGCAGTTCTTC
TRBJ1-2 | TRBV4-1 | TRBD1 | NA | CASSQERDRVFTF | TGCGCCAGCAGCCAGGAACGGGACAGGGTATTTACCTTC
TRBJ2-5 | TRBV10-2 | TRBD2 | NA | CASSELAETQETQYF | TGCGCCAGCAGTGAGCTAGCGGAGACCCAAGAGACCCAGTACTTC
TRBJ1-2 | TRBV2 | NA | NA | CASRGDGGYTF | TGTGCCAGCAGGGGAGACGGCGGCTACACCTTC
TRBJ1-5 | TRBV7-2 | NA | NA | CASSLAGGYSNQPQHF | TGTGCCAGCAGCTTGGCGGGGGGCTATAGCAATCAGCCCCAGCATTTT
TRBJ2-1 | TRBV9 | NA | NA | CASSVGGGSYNEQFF | TGTGCCAGCAGCGTAGGAGGCGGTTCCTACAATGAGCAGTTCTTC
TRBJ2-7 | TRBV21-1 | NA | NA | CASSRPGTSGRPRTYEQYF | TGTGCCAGCAGCAGGCCCGGGACTAGCGGGAGGCCACGCACCTACGAGCAGTACTTC
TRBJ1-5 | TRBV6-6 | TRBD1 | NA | CASSLQGAPNQPQHF | TGTGCCAGCAGTCTACAGGGGGCGCCTAATCAGCCCCAGCATTTT
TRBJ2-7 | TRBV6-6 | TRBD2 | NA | CASSYSTGGGYEQYF | TGTGCCAGCAGTTACTCGACGGGAGGGGGGTACGAGCAGTACTTC
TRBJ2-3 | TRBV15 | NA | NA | CATSKPGTDTQYF | TGTGCCACCAGCAAGCCCGGCACAGATACGCAGTATTTT
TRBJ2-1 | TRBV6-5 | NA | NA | CATGLLSSYNEQFF | TGTGCTACCGGACTGCTGAGCTCCTACAATGAGCAGTTCTTC
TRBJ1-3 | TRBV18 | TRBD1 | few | CASSPPGRGLGNTIYF | TGTGCCAGCTCACCACCCGGCAGGGGGCTAGGAAACACCATATATTTT
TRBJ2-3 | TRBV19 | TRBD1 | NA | CASRDQGVTDTDTQYF | TGTGCCAGTAGAGACCAGGGGGTTACTGACACAGATACGCAGTATTTT
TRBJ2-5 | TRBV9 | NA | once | CASSVGRGGETQYF | TGTGCCAGCAGCGTGGGGAGAGGGGGAGAGACCCAGTACTTC
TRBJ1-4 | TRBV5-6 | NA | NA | CASSPPGATNEKLFF | TGTGCCAGCAGCCCTCCGGGAGCAACTAATGAAAAACTGTTTTTT
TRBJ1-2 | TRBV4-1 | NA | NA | CASSPPGQVYGYTF | TGCGCCAGCAGTCCGCCGGGACAAGTCTATGGCTACACCTTC
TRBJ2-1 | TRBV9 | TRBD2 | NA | CASSGSSGGGYNEQFF | TGTGCCAGCAGCGGTTCTAGCGGGGGGGGGTACAATGAGCAGTTCTTC
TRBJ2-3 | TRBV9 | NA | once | CASSPLTGQTSTDTQYF | TGTGCCAGCAGCCCACTGACAGGACAGACTAGCACAGATACGCAGTATTTT
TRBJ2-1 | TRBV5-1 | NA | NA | CASSLGLDYNEQFF | TGCGCCAGCAGCCTCGGACTCGACTACAATGAGCAGTTCTTC
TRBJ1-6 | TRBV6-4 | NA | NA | CASKAAAGSSPLHF | TGTGCCAGCAAGGCGGCAGCCGGCAGTTCACCCCTCCACTTT
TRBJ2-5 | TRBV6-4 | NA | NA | CASSRETEETQYF | TGTGCCAGCAGTCGGGAGACAGAAGAGACCCAGTACTTC
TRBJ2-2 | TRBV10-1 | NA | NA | CASSLNTGELFF | TGCGCCAGCAGTCTAAACACCGGGGAGCTGTTTTTT
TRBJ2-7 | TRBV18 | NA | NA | CASSQEFRGREQYF | TGTGCCAGCTCACAGGAATTCAGGGGAAGGGAGCAGTACTTC
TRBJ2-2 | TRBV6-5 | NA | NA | CASSYSRGGATGELFF | TGTGCCAGCAGTTACTCGAGGGGGGGAGCCACCGGGGAGCTGTTTTTT
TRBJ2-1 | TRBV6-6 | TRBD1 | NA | CASSSTGTGGNEQFF | TGTGCCAGCAGTTCTACCGGGACAGGGGGCAATGAGCAGTTCTTC
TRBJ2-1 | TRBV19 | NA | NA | CASSTLYNEQFF | TGTGCCAGTAGTACGTTATACAATGAGCAGTTCTTC
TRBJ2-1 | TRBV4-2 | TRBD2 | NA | CASSQPGAGGPVNEQFF | TGTGCCAGCAGCCAGCCCGGAGCGGGGGGGCCGGTCAATGAGCAGTTCTTC
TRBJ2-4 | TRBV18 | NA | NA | CASSPKGFGNIQYF | TGTGCCAGCTCACCAAAGGGGTTCGGAAACATTCAGTACTTC
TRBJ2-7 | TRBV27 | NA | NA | CASSSLRSGEQYF | TGTGCCAGCAGTTCCCTCCGGTCGGGCGAGCAGTACTTC
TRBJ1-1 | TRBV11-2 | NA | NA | CASSLVSRTEAFF | TGTGCCAGCAGCTTAGTGTCCCGCACTGAAGCTTTCTTT
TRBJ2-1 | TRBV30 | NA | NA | CAWSVQGAVKFF | TGTGCCTGGAGTGTACAAGGGGCCGTAAAGTTCTTC
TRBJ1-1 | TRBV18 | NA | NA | CASSPWPNTEAFF | TGTGCCAGCTCACCTTGGCCGAACACTGAAGCTTTCTTT
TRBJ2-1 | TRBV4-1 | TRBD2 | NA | CASSLSGTIYNEQFF | TGCGCCAGCAGCCTTTCCGGGACTATCTACAATGAGCAGTTCTTC
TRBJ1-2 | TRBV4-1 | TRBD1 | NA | CASSQDNPGQGVYGYTF | TGCGCCAGCAGCCAAGATAACCCGGGACAGGGGGTATATGGCTACACCTTC
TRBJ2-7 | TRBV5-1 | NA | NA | CASRGGTSYEQYF | TGCGCCAGCAGGGGCGGGACCTCCTACGAGCAGTACTTC
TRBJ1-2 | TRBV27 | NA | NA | CASSKMGPQANYGYTF | TGTGCCAGCAGCAAAATGGGCCCCCAAGCTAACTATGGCTACACCTTC